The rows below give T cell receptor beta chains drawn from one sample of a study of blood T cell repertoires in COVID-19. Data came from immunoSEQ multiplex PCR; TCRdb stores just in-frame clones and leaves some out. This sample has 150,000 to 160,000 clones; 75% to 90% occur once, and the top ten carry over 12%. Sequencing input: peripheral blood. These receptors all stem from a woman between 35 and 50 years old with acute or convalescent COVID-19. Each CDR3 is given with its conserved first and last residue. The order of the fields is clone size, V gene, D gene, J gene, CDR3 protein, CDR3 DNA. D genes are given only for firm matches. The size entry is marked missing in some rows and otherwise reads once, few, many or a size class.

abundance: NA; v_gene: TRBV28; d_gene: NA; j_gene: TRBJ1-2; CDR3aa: CAIHRGTNYGYTF; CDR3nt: TGTGCCATCCATAGGGGCACTAACTATGGCTACACCTTC
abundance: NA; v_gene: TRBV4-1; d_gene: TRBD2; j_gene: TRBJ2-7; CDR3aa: CASSQVRSGRYEQYF; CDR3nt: TGCGCCAGCAGCCAAGTGAGGAGCGGGAGGTACGAGCAGTACTTC
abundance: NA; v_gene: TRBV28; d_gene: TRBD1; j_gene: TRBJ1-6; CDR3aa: CASSLVGGAPGQGNSPLHF; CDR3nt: TGTGCCAGCAGTCTTGTCGGGGGGGCACCGGGACAGGGAAATTCACCCCTCCACTTT
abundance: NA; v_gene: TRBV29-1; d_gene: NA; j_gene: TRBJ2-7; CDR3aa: CSVAGAEGGTYEQYF; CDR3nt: TGCAGCGTTGCAGGGGCCGAAGGCGGTACCTACGAGCAGTACTTC
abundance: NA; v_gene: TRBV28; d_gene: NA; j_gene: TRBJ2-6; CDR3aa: CASSPGYPSGANVLTF; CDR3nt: TGTGCCAGCAGTCCGGGGTACCCCTCTGGGGCCAACGTCCTGACTTTC
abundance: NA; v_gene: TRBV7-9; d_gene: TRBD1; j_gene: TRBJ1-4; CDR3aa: CASSPGQGNEKLFF; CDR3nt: TGTGCCAGCAGCCCCGGACAGGGCAACGAAAAACTGTTTTTT
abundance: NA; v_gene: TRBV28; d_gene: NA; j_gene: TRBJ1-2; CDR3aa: CCVGREHGYTF; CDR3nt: TGTTGCGTCGGCAGGGAACATGGCTACACCTTC
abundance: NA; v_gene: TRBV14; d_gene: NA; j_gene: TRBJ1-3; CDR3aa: CASSPQASSGNTIYF; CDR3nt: TGTGCCAGCAGCCCCCAAGCTTCCTCTGGAAACACCATATATTTT
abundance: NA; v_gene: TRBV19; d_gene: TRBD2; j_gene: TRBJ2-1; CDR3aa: CASSSVRGGYNEQFF; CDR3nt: TGTGCCAGTAGTTCAGTACGGGGGGGCTACAATGAGCAGTTCTTC
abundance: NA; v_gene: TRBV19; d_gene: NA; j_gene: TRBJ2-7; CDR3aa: CASSSVVAYEQYF; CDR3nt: TGTGCCAGTAGTAGCGTCGTCGCCTACGAGCAGTACTTC
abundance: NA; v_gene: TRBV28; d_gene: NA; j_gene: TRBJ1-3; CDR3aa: CASRTAGNTIYF; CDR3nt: TGTGCCAGTCGGACTGCCGGAAACACCATATATTTT
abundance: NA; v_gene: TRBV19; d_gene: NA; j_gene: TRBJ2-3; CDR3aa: CASSKEGGFSGTSTDTQYF; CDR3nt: TGTGCCAGTAGTAAAGAGGGGGGATTCAGCGGGACTAGCACAGATACGCAGTATTTT
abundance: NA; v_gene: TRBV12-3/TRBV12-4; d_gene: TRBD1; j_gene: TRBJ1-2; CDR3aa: CASTNRDRGYTF; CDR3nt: TGTGCCAGCACAAACCGGGACAGGGGGTACACCTTC
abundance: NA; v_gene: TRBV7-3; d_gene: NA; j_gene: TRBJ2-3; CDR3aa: CASSLRGPSDSEADTQYF; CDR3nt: TGTGCCAGCAGCTTAAGAGGGCCCTCGGATAGCGAGGCAGATACGCAGTATTTT
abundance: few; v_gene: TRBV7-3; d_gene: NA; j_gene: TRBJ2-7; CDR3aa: CASSLRPGRDYEQYF; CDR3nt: TGTGCCAGCAGCTTAAGACCTGGCAGGGACTACGAGCAGTACTTC
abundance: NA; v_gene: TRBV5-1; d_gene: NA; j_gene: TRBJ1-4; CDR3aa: CASSSGITNEKLFF; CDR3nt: TGCGCCAGCAGCTCAGGGATTACTAATGAAAAACTGTTTTTT
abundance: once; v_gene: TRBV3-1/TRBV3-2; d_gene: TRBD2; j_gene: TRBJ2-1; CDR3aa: CASWSGTSGNNEQFF; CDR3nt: TGTGCCAGCTGGTCCGGGACTAGCGGAAACAATGAGCAGTTCTTC